The present TCR beta chain was sequenced within a study of response to subunit inactivated influenza vaccine. This clonotype has a count of ten or more. The V end lost 7 bases, the J end lost 2 bases, and 11 bases lay between the germline ends. Germline assignment: CDR1 MNHNS and CDR2 SASEGT. CDR3 length: 13 amino acids. TCRdb re-analysed the RT-PCR reads in MiXCR, keeping a single row per CDR3 protein. The data hold hundreds of thousands of distinct CDR3 sequences, with more than 15% observed a single time. This sequence joins TRBV6-1 and TRBJ1-2; D call uncertain. Material: CD4+ T cells sorted from PBMCs, obtained around 25 months after vaccination. This receptor was taken from a man between 50 and 75 years old who received an inactivated influenza vaccine. In DNA, the CDR3 is TGTGCCAGCAAAAGGGTGGGCAACTATGGCTACACCTTC. The encoded protein is CASKRVGNYGYTF.